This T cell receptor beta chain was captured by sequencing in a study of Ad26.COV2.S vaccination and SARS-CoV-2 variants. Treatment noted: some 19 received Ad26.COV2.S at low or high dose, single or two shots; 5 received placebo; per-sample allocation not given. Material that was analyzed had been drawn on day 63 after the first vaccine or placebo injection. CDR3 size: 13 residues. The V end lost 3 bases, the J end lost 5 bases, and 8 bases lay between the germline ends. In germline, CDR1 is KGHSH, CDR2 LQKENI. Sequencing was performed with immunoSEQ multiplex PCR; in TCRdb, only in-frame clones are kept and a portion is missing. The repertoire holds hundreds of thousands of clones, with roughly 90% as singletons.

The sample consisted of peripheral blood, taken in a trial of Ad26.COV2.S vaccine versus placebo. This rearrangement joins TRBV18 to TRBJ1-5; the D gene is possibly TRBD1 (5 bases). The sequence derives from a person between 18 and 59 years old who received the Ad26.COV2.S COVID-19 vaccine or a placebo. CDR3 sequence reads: CASSPDTYQPQHF. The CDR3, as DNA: TGTGCCAGCTCACCGGACACGTATCAGCCCCAGCATTTT.